This TCR beta chain emerged from a study of blood T cell repertoires in COVID-19. Study details: T cells, B-cell-depleted T cells, or PBMCs provided the cDNA or gDNA that served as material.

Germline CDR1 reads SGHTA; CDR2 reads FQGTGA. The V and J ends lost 5 bases and 1 base, in that order; junction bases with no gene match: 7. The CDR3 extends over 16 amino acids. Original methodology: How many nucleated cells were present was estimated from reference gene primer amplification. Sequencing was performed with immunoSEQ multiplex PCR; in TCRdb, only in-frame clones are kept and a portion is missing. The DNA gave D and trimming, while V, J and clone size come from that table. The table shows 350,000 or so clones, with around 90% occurring only once. The Seattle patients joined while their infection was active and were tracked longitudinally afterward.

The sequence came from a woman aged 55-75 years with COVID-19, enrolled during active disease. This chain links TRBV7-3 with TRBJ2-1; 8 bases are shared with TRBD2. The sequencing sample was made of peripheral blood. This CDR3 is CASSRLGGASYNEQFF. The DNA of the CDR3 is TGTGCCAGCAGCAGACTCGGGGGGGCGTCCTACAATGAGCAGTTCTTC.